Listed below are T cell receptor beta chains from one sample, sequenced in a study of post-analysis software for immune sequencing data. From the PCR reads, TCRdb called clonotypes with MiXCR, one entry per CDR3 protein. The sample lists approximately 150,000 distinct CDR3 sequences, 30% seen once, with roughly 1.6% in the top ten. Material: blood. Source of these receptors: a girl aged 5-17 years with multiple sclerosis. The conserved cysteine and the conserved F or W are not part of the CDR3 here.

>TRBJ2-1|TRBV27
ASSRSGAYNEQF
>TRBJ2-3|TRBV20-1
SAPGGGRSTDTQY
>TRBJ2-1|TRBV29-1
SVDSSGTGGNEQF
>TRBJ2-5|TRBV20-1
SARDRGKETQY
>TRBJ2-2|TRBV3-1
ASSQETGQGASGELF
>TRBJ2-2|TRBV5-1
ASSLGLNTGELF
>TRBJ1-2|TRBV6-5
ASNPQTGTGTYGYT
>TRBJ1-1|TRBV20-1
SARRGSTEAF
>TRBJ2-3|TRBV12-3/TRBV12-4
ASTLRGGRYPSTDTQY
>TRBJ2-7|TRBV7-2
ASNPGADSYEQY
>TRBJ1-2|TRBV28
ASSPSTANYGYT
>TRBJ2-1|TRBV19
ASSSVLAGLDEQF
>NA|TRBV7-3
ASSPPGTSNEQY
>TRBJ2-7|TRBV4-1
ASSQDGRSYEQY
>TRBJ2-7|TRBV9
ASSADVGLDSSYEQY
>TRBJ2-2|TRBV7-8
ASSLDERGGELF
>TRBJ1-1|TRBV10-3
AISEGQGSMSF
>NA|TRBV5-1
ASSFLPGAREETQY
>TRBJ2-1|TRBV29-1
SVEGQGGFEQF
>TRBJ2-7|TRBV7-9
ASSSSSGRAEYEQY
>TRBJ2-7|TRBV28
AITDGAAYEQY
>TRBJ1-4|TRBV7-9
ASSRRGEEEKLF
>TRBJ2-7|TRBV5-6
ASSFRHLYEQY
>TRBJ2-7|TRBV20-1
SASKNSGGYEEQY
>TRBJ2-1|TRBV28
ASSPTTGAGPNNEQF
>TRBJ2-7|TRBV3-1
ASSQGAGSYEQY
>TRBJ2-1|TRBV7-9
ASTPLAGGRNEQF
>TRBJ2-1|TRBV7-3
ASSRLAGRDEQF
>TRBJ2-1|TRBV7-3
TSSPNPPGPSYNEQF
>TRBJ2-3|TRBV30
AWIPTASTDTQY
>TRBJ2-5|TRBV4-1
ASSRGVQGVQETQY
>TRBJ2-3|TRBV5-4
ASSSTFGGITDTQY
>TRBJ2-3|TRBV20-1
SVSGDLPSTDTQY
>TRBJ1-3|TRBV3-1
ASSLPRNTIY
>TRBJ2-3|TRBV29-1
SVRLFRDRGDTQY
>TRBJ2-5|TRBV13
ASSSSKETQY
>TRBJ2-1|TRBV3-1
ASSLGGGRYNEQF
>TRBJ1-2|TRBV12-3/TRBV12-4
ASSEGQGLGYT
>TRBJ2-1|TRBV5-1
ASRSDLAVSYNEQF
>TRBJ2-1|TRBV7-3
ASSRGGEEVHEQF
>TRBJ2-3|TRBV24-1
ATSDWTSTDTQY
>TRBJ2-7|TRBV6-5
ASSYSSRSYEQY
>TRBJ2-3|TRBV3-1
ASSQGRVGSTDTQY
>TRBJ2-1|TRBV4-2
ASSQERNAQQF
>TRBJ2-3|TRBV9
ASSVTSGTTDTQY
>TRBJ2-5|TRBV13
ASSRLRAGTTQY
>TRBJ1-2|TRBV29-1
SVEASQGGGYT
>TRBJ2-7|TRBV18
ASSPISGQGRFYEQY
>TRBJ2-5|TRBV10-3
AISHPLADYNEQY
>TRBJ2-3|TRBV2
ARTLAGGTQY
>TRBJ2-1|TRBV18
ASSPRLAGAAEDNEQF
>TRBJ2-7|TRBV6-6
ATTRGPTYEQY
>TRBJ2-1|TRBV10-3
AISSGVANEQF
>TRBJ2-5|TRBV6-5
ASSRGPGQETQY
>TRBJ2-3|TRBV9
ASSARTDTQY
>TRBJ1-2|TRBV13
ASSLSYGLDSTNYGYT
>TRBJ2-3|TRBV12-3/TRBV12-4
ASARLGSNNEQY